The 5 T cell receptor beta chains in this list originate from one sample, sequenced in a study of cytomegalovirus exposure and HLA in healthy donors (dated by TCRdb to 2015 to 2018). The receptor library was made with the immunoSEQ multiplex PCR assay. The multiplex PCR relied on a mix of 60 forward primers for TCR Vbeta segments and 13 reverse primers for TCR Jbeta segments. TCRdb holds this immuneACCESS table with in-frame rearrangements only. Some clones are missing; in checked studies, unresolved V genes explain under half, and the rest has no known cause. The sample records just over 150,000 clones, around 74% of which are singletons. About 1.9% of the sample is in the top ten clones. The sequencing sample was made of PBMCs. These receptor sequences come from a female donor in good health and CMV-seronegative.

The chain combines TRBV10-1 with TRBJ2-2; D remains ambiguous. Germline V lookup: CDR1 WNHNN, CDR2 SYGVQD (reference sequence). The V end was cut by 7 bases, the J end by 4 bases, with 13 bases between. There are 14 residues in the CDR3. The CDR3, as DNA: TGCGCCAGCACGAGTGACTTGAGCACCGGGGAGCTGTTTTTT. Translating it yields CASTSDLSTGELFF.

V and J are TRBV14 and TRBJ1-2; TRBD1 matches 8 bases. Germline CDR1 reads SGHDN; CDR2 reads FVKESK. Trimming removed 4 bases from V and 4 bases from J; junction bases left unmatched: 2. This CDR3 has 13 amino acids. The CDR3 here is CASSPGGFYGYTF. The CDR3 DNA is TGTGCCAGCAGCCCAGGGGGCTTCTATGGCTACACCTTC.

The V gene is TRBV6-1, the J gene TRBJ1-6, with 7 positions matching TRBD1. Losses at the gene ends were 6 bases for V and 6 bases for J; bases not matched to a gene: 5. Germline-derived CDR1 and CDR2 are MNHNS and SASEGT. The CDR3 is 14 residues long. The CDR3 DNA reads TGTGCCAGCAGGGAGACAGGGACTAATTCACCCCTCCACTTT. Translation gives CASRETGTNSPLHF.

The chain combines TRBV11-2 with TRBJ1-3; D gene ambiguous. Per germline, CDR1 SGHAT and CDR2 FQNNGV. The CDR3 has 13 residues. V lost 5 bases, J lost 1 base, and 6 bases lay in between. In nucleotides, the CDR3 is TGTGCCAGCAGCCTTACTTCTGGAAACACCATATATTTT. Amino acids: CASSLTSGNTIYF.

On this clone: The sample contains more than one DNA sequence encoding this CDR3. The V call is TRBV9, the J call TRBJ1-1, with a tentative D call TRBD1 (5 bases). V shed 4 bases and J shed 5 bases, with 9 bases lying between them. The CDR3 consists of 12 residues. CDR1 and CDR2 (germline): SGDLS, YYNGEE. The CDR3 bases are TGTGCCAGCAGCCCTGCAGGGACTGAAGCTTTCTTT. Protein sequence: CASSPAGTEAFF. The complete variable domain, with remaining parts taken from reference TRBV9 and TRBJ1-1, reads DSGVTQTPKHLITATGQRVTLRCSPRSGDLSVYWYQQSLDQGLQFLIQYYNGEERAKGNILERFSAQQFPDLHSELNLSSLELGDSALYFCASSPAGTEAFFGQGTRLTVV.